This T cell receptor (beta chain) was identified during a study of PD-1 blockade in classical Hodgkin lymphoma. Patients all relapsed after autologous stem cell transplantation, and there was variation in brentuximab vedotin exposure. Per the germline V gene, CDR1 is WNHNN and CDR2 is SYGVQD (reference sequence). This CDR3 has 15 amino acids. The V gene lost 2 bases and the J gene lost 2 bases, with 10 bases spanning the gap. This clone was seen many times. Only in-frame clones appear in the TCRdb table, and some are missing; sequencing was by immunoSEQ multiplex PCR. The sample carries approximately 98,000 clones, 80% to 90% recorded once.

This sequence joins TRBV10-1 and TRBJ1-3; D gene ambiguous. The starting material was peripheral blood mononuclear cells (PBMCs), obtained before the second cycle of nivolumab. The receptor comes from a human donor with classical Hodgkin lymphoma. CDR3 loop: CASSENSLPGNTIYF. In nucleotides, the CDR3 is TGCGCCAGCAGTGAGAACTCTCTTCCTGGAAACACCATATATTTT.